Presented here are 19 T cell receptor beta chains from one specimen sequenced in a study of cytomegalovirus exposure and HLA in healthy donors. It was with 60 Vbeta and 13 Jbeta primers that the PCR ran. Clones were read by immunoSEQ multiplex PCR, and TCRdb kept only the in-frame ones, dropping some. The specimen's table records around 140,000 clones. Sequences were obtained from PBMCs. These receptors were taken from a male donor in good health and CMV-seronegative.

To note about this clone: This same CDR3 is encoded by further DNA sequences in the sample. This chain connects TRBV6-5 to TRBJ2-7; TRBD1 agrees at 11 bases. The V and J ends lost 6 bases and 4 bases, in that order; junction bases with no gene match: 5. This CDR3 contains 14 residues. The germline CDR1 and CDR2 sequences are MNHEY and SVGAGI. CDR3 protein: CASSPGQGGYEQYF. The CDR3 coding sequence is TGTGCCAGCAGCCCGGGACAGGGGGGGTACGAGCAGTACTTC.

V and J are TRBV10-3 and TRBJ2-5; possible D gene TRBD1, 5 bases. The germline V gene encodes CDR1 ENHRY and CDR2 SYGVKD. Trimming left V 7 bases short and J 4 bases short, with 13 bases between. The CDR3 totals 13 residues. The CDR3 nucleotides read TGTGCCATCACCCAGGGAAGTGGAGAGACCCAGTACTTC. This sequence encodes CAITQGSGETQYF.

The chain carries TRBV5-1 and TRBJ2-7; 9 bases line up with TRBD1. Germline V gene sequence: CDR1 SGHRS, CDR2 YFSETQ. V trimming: 0 bases; J trimming: 5 bases; junction bases outside the gene matches: 6. The CDR3 covers 15 residues. The DNA of the CDR3 is TGCGCCAGCAGCTTGGCAGGGACAGGGATAGACGAGCAGTACTTC. This translates into CASSLAGTGIDEQYF.

The chain couples TRBV9 to TRBJ2-7; 10 positions agree with TRBD1. Germline CDR1 is SGDLS and CDR2 is YYNGEE. The CDR3 sequence is 15 residues long. The V and J ends lost 0 bases and 6 bases, in that order; junction bases with no gene match: 6. The CDR3 DNA sequence: TGTGCCAGCAGCGTAGCTAGAGGACAGGGGGGCGAGCAGTACTTC. Its protein product is CASSVARGQGGEQYF. Combining the CDR3 with reference TRBV9 and TRBJ2-7 gives the whole variable domain DSGVTQTPKHLITATGQRVTLRCSPRSGDLSVYWYQQSLDQGLQFLIQYYNGEERAKGNILERFSAQQFPDLHSELNLSSLELGDSALYFCASSVARGQGGEQYFGPGTRLTVT.

The chain combines TRBV7-9 with TRBJ1-1; a weak D match, TRBD1 (6 bases). CDR3 length: 15 residues. V was shortened by 8 bases and J by 8 bases, with 24 bases between the two germline ends. CDR1 and CDR2 from the germline V gene are SEHNR and FQNEAQ (reference sequence). The CDR3 bases are TGTGCCAGCCAAAACCTCATAGAGGGGGACCTAGAAGCTTTCTTT. This encodes CASQNLIEGDLEAFF.

The V call is TRBV6-5, the J call TRBJ1-2; 7 nucleotides align to TRBD1. Germline assignment: CDR1 MNHEY and CDR2 SVGAGI. The CDR3 has 15 amino acids. The junction had 11 bases not matched to a gene; V was cut back by 6 bases and J by 4 bases. This CDR3 reads CASSRQRQGGYGYTF. DNA for the CDR3: TGTGCCAGCAGCCGACAGCGACAGGGCGGCTATGGCTACACCTTC.

V is TRBV7-9 and J is TRBJ2-1, with 7 bases fitting TRBD2. Germline loops: CDR1 SEHNR, CDR2 FQNEAQ (reference sequence). Losses at the gene ends were 2 bases for V and 5 bases for J; bases not matched to a gene: 9. The CDR3 runs to 16 residues. The CDR3 nucleotides are TGTGCCAGCAGCTTATGGGGGGGAGCGGTCGACAATGAGCAGTTCTTC. It yields the protein CASSLWGGAVDNEQFF.

The chain links TRBV5-6 to TRBJ1-2, with 7 bases that match TRBD1. Germline CDR1 reads SGHDT; CDR2 reads YYEEEE. This CDR3 contains 12 residues. V gave up 4 bases and J gave up 5 bases; unmatched junction bases: 2. The CDR3: CASSTTGYGYTF. CDR3 DNA: TGTGCCAGCAGCACGACAGGGTATGGCTACACCTTC. The full variable domain, rest sourced from reference TRBV5-6 and TRBJ1-2, is DAGVTQSPTHLIKTRGQQVTLRCSPKSGHDTVSWYQQALGQGPQFIFQYYEEEERQRGNFPDRFSGHQFPNYSSELNVNALLLGDSALYLCASSTTGYGYTFGSGTRLTVV.

This rearrangement joins TRBV23-1 to TRBJ1-6, with 7 bases fitting TRBD1. TRBV23-1 is given ORF status, its function remaining uncertain. Trimming removed 9 bases from V and 10 bases from J; junction bases left unmatched: 6. The CDR3 covers 12 residues. The CDR3 region has the DNA TGCGCCAGAAGACAGGGTGAATCACCCCTCCACTTT. As protein: CARRQGESPLHF.

DNA for the CDR3: TGCAGCGTGAAACCAGGGTACCATGGCTACACCTTC. Translating gives CSVKPGYHGYTF. This rearrangement joins TRBV29-1 to TRBJ1-2; possible D gene TRBD1, 5 bases. The length of the CDR3 is 12 residues. Germline-derived CDR1 and CDR2 are SQVTM and ANQGSEA. Trimming cost V 6 bases and J 6 bases, with 14 bases left between them.

The J gene is TRBJ1-5, the V gene TRBV19; D is uncertain. Germline assignment: CDR1 LNHDA and CDR2 SQIVND (reference sequence). V was clipped by 1 base and J by 0 bases, with 7 bases between them. This CDR3 comprises 15 residues. As DNA, the CDR3 is TGTGCCAGTAGTATAGTGGCAGTTAGCAATCAGCCCCAGCATTTT. Translation gives CASSIVAVSNQPQHF.

The chain has TRBV25-1 and TRBJ2-5; maybe TRBD1 (5 bases). CDR3 length: 15 amino acids. Trimming shortened V by 1 base and J by 0 bases, and 9 bases separated the two germline ends. In germline, CDR1 is MGHDK, CDR2 SYGVNS. CDR3 protein: CASSEFRGNQETQYF. As DNA, the CDR3 is TGTGCCAGCAGTGAATTTAGGGGAAACCAAGAGACCCAGTACTTC.

The J gene is TRBJ1-2, the V gene TRBV5-5; D not resolved. CDR3 length: 13 residues. The ends were cut back, 0 bases at V and 14 bases at J, with 17 bases in the middle. Per the germline V gene, CDR1 is SGHKS and CDR2 is YYEKEE (reference sequence). CDR3 sequence (DNA): TGTGCCAGCAGCTTGGCCGGGGTATCTCCTGGGACCTTC. Protein sequence: CASSLAGVSPGTF.

This chain joins TRBV5-1 and TRBJ2-1, with TRBD1 matching over 8 bases. With 6 bases clipped from V and 2 bases from J, the junction kept 7 bases outside the gene matches. From germline, CDR1 is SGHRS and CDR2 YFSETQ. The CDR3 runs 15 residues. The CDR3: CASIAGTGTYNEQFF. The CDR3 region has the DNA TGCGCCAGCATCGCCGGGACAGGCACCTACAATGAGCAGTTCTTC.

This chain connects TRBV19 to TRBJ2-7; D is possibly TRBD2 (6 bases). V gave up 5 bases and J gave up 0 bases, with 17 bases separating them. CDR1 is LNHDA, CDR2 SQIVND, per germline (reference sequence). The CDR3 consists of 16 residues. This CDR3 reads CASSASGDLTSYEQYF. CDR3 in DNA: TGTGCCAGTAGTGCATCGGGAGACCTTACCTCCTACGAGCAGTACTTC. The full variable domain, in which reference TRBV19 and TRBJ2-7 provide the parts outside the CDR3, is DGGITQSPKYLFRKEGQNVTLSCEQNLNHDAMYWYRQDPGQGLRLIYYSQIVNDFQKGDIAEGYSVSREKKESFPLTVTSAQKNPTAFYLCASSASGDLTSYEQYFGPGTRLTVT.

This chain links TRBV6-5 with TRBJ2-5, with 8 bases matching TRBD2. V dropped 2 bases and J dropped 5; count of bases not matched to a gene: 7. The CDR3 consists of 15 residues. Germline V gene data show CDR1 as MNHEY and CDR2 as SVGAGI. CDR3 nucleotides: TGTGCCAGCAGTTACCGCGGGGGGTCTGGGGAGACCCAGTACTTC. Its translation is CASSYRGGSGETQYF.

The V and J genes are TRBV28 and TRBJ1-5; TRBD1 matches 9 bases. J lost 5 bases, V lost 6 bases, and 8 bases had no gene match. Germline V gives CDR1 MDHEN, CDR2 SYDVKM. The CDR3 is 15 amino acids. The CDR3 is CASRTPTGGYQPQHF. CDR3 bases: TGTGCCAGCAGGACTCCGACAGGGGGATATCAGCCCCAGCATTTT.

The V call is TRBV30, the J call TRBJ1-3, with D possibly being TRBD1 (6 bases). This CDR3 contains 15 residues. From germline, CDR1 is GTSNPN and CDR2 SVGIG (reference sequence). The V end lost 2 bases, the J end lost 0 bases, and 11 bases lay between the germline ends. In DNA, the CDR3 is TGTGCCTGGAGTCGAGGGACATACTCTGGAAACACCATATATTTT. Protein sequence: CAWSRGTYSGNTIYF. The full variable domain, with the rest looked up from reference TRBV30 and TRBJ1-3, is SQTIHQWPATLVQPVGSPLSLECTVEGTSNPNLYWYRQAAGRGLQLLFYSVGIGQISSEVPQNLSASRPQDRQFILSSKKLLLSDSGFYLCAWSRGTYSGNTIYFGEGSWLTVV.

The V gene is TRBV6-6, the J gene TRBJ1-3; no reliable D call. The CDR3 has 16 residues. Germline CDR1 and CDR2: MNHNY and SVGAGI (reference sequence). With 2 bases removed from V and 0 bases from J, the gap between germline ends came to 11 bases. CDR3 bases: TGTGCCAGCAGTTACAGGTCCGGAGACTCTGGAAACACCATATATTTT. Residues: CASSYRSGDSGNTIYF.